Listed below are T cell receptor beta chains from one sample, sequenced in a study of blood T cells in healthy people across ages. TCRdb analysed the 5' RACE reads with MiXCR anew, one entry per CDR3 protein. The sample lists about 640,000 distinct CDR3 sequences, around 31% occurring once. The source material was blood. The receptor set was obtained from an elderly woman in good health. Each CDR3 is given with its conserved first and last residue. A D gene is named only where the DNA matches it firmly. Expanded clones get a size class; other rows say once, few or many, or leave the size out.

CDR3 length	D gene	V gene	clone size	J gene	CDR3 protein	CDR3 DNA
14	NA	TRBV6-6	NA	TRBJ1-3	CASSYSTSGNTIYF	TGTGCCAGCAGTTACTCGACAAGCGGAAACACCATATATTTT
14	TRBD1	TRBV7-9	many	TRBJ1-2	CASSEGQGGYGYTF	TGTGCCAGCAGCGAAGGACAGGGAGGCTATGGCTACACCTTC
15	NA	TRBV15	many	TRBJ2-1	CATSGPGRALDEQFF	TGTGCCACCAGCGGACCGGGCCGGGCTTTGGATGAGCAGTTCTTC
16	TRBD1	TRBV28	many	TRBJ1-6	CASSGQGFSYNSPLHF	TGTGCCAGCAGTGGACAGGGCTTCTCCTATAATTCACCCCTCCACTTT
16	TRBD2	TRBV20-1	NA	TRBJ2-5	CSATPDQREVGETQYF	TGCAGTGCTACCCCGGACCAGCGGGAGGTTGGTGAGACCCAGTACTTC
13	NA	TRBV10-2	many	TRBJ1-5	CASSEGTYQPQHF	TGCGCCAGCAGTGAGGGGACATATCAGCCCCAGCATTTT
14	NA	TRBV15	NA	TRBJ1-2	CATSRGRGGEGYTF	TGTGCCACCAGCAGAGGTCGCGGAGGGGAGGGCTACACCTTC
13	NA	TRBV29-1	NA	TRBJ2-7	CSVVRQVGNEQYF	TGCAGCGTTGTCCGGCAGGTTGGCAATGAGCAGTACTTC
15	TRBD2	TRBV6-5	many	TRBJ2-3	CASTTGLFTTDTQYF	TGTGCCAGCACTACGGGACTATTCACAACAGATACGCAGTATTTT
16	TRBD1	TRBV5-6	few	TRBJ1-4	CASSRWTGSSNEKLFF	TGTGCCAGCAGCCGCTGGACAGGGTCTAGTAATGAAAAACTGTTTTTT
13	NA	TRBV12-3/TRBV12-4	many	TRBJ1-6	CAIRTASNSPLHF	TGTGCCATCCGGACGGCATCAAATTCACCCCTCCACTTT
15	NA	TRBV6-1	many	TRBJ2-1	CASRGLETSYNEQFF	TGTGCCAGCAGGGGTTTGGAGACTAGCTACAATGAGCAGTTCTTC
12	NA	TRBV29-1	many	TRBJ2-7	CSVLRDRDEQYF	TGCAGCGTTCTTAGGGACCGTGACGAGCAGTACTTC
17	NA	TRBV5-5	few	TRBJ2-1	CASSLHSLTSSYNEQFF	TGTGCCAGCAGCCTCCACTCGCTAACGAGCTCCTACAATGAGCAGTTCTTC
16	TRBD1	TRBV3-1	NA	TRBJ1-4	CASSQSPGTGPEKLFF	TGTGCCAGCAGCCAAAGCCCCGGGACAGGGCCTGAAAAACTGTTTTTT
8	NA	TRBV10-3	NA	TRBJ2-6	CAIRAGTF	TGTGCCATCAGAGCCGGGACTTTC
15	NA	TRBV7-2	NA	TRBJ2-4	CASSLVGAAKNIQYF	TGTGCCAGCAGCCTCGTGGGAGCAGCCAAAAACATTCAGTACTTC
11	NA	TRBV6-1	NA	TRBJ2-1	CASSEEVTQFF	TGTGCCAGCAGTGAAGAGGTGACCCAGTTCTTC
15	NA	TRBV12-3/TRBV12-4	few	TRBJ2-3	CASSLGGVSADTQYF	TGTGCCAGCAGTTTAGGCGGGGTGTCCGCAGATACGCAGTATTTT
16	TRBD1	TRBV27	many	TRBJ2-7	CASRTTVGTGMYEQYF	TGTGCCAGCAGGACCACCGTAGGGACAGGGATGTACGAGCAGTACTTC
14	NA	TRBV7-8	many	TRBJ2-7	CASSLALGVREQYF	TGTGCCAGCAGCTTAGCGCTTGGGGTTCGCGAGCAGTACTTC
14	TRBD1	TRBV6-5	NA	TRBJ1-2	CASSTLGQGHGYTF	TGTGCCAGCAGTACTTTGGGACAGGGGCATGGCTACACCTTC
14	NA	TRBV7-2	many	TRBJ1-2	CASSSKGSNYGYTF	TGTGCCAGCAGCTCCAAGGGTTCTAACTATGGCTACACCTTC
14	NA	TRBV6-1	NA	TRBJ2-7	CASTQGYPRGEQYF	TGTGCCAGCACTCAAGGGTACCCTAGGGGCGAGCAGTACTTC
13	NA	TRBV7-9	once	TRBJ2-5	CASSQRPRETQYF	TGTGCCAGCAGTCAGCGACCGCGGGAGACCCAGTACTTC
15	TRBD1	TRBV4-1	NA	TRBJ1-2	CASSRGGTGFGGYTF	TGCGCCAGCAGCCGAGGCGGGACAGGGTTTGGCGGCTACACCTTC
14	NA	TRBV6-1	NA	TRBJ1-1	CASSEHEGSTEAFF	TGTGCCAGCAGTGAACACGAGGGGAGCACTGAAGCTTTCTTT
14	NA	TRBV12-3/TRBV12-4	many	TRBJ1-2	CASSDSGRRYGYTF	TGTGCCAGCAGCGACTCGGGCAGGCGATATGGCTACACCTTC
13	NA	TRBV12-3/TRBV12-4	NA	TRBJ2-3	CASGGQGYDTQYF	TGTGCCAGCGGTGGCCAGGGATACGATACGCAGTATTTT
15	NA	TRBV27	once	TRBJ1-1	CASSSPGSWDTEAFF	TGTGCCAGCAGTTCCCCCGGGAGCTGGGACACTGAAGCTTTCTTT
14	NA	TRBV7-2	NA	TRBJ2-3	CASSGGDLTDTQYF	TGTGCCAGCAGCGGAGGGGACCTCACAGATACGCAGTATTTT
20	NA	TRBV7-8	NA	TRBJ2-1	CASSLVRRALLSRGGNEQFF	TGTGCCAGCAGCTTAGTGAGGAGAGCCTTGCTCTCCAGGGGAGGTAATGAGCAGTTCTTC
13	NA	TRBV27	few	TRBJ1-2	CASSPRPETDYTF	TGTGCCAGCAGTCCCAGGCCCGAAACGGACTACACCTTC
17	NA	TRBV4-1	many	TRBJ2-1	CASSSETDVTRGNEQFF	TGCGCCAGCAGCTCAGAGACGGACGTGACTAGGGGCAATGAGCAGTTCTTC
15	NA	TRBV28	many	TRBJ2-5	CASSILAEGQETQYF	TGTGCCAGCAGTATATTAGCGGAGGGTCAGGAGACCCAGTACTTC
17	TRBD2	TRBV3-1	NA	TRBJ2-5	CASSQDLASGGVETQYF	TGTGCCAGCAGCCAAGATTTAGCTAGCGGGGGGGTAGAGACCCAGTACTTC
12	TRBD1	TRBV9	many	TRBJ1-2	CASSTQGYGYTF	TGTGCCAGCAGCACACAGGGGTACGGCTACACCTTC
15	TRBD1	TRBV15	many	TRBJ1-1	CATSRISTGVTEAFF	TGTGCCACCAGCAGAATATCTACAGGGGTCACTGAAGCTTTCTTT
13	NA	TRBV20-1	many	TRBJ2-3	CSAPTGPTDTQYF	TGCAGTGCGCCGACTGGACCCACAGATACGCAGTATTTT
14	NA	TRBV20-1	NA	TRBJ1-2	CSARDAQGGYGYTF	TGCAGTGCTAGAGATGCGCAGGGTGGCTATGGCTACACCTTC
16	NA	TRBV6-2/TRBV6-3	NA	TRBJ2-2	CASRRIRMANTGELFF	TGTGCCAGCAGAAGAATCAGGATGGCGAACACCGGGGAGCTGTTTTTT
13	NA	TRBV20-1	NA	TRBJ1-1	CSPSGTRNTEAFF	TGCAGTCCATCCGGGACTAGGAACACTGAAGCTTTCTTT
13	NA	TRBV7-8	NA	TRBJ2-7	CASSFEVGYEQYF	TGTGCCAGCAGCTTTGAGGTGGGCTACGAGCAGTACTTC
15	NA	TRBV29-1	few	TRBJ1-1	CSGKGVSGGNTEAFF	TGCAGCGGTAAGGGGGTATCCGGGGGGAACACTGAAGCTTTCTTT
17	TRBD2	TRBV3-1	many	TRBJ2-1	CASSQEQAGGFYNEQFF	TGTGCCAGCAGCCAAGAACAAGCGGGGGGGTTTTACAATGAGCAGTTCTTC
14	NA	TRBV7-2	few	TRBJ1-3	CASSLGFGGNTIYF	TGTGCCAGCAGCTTAGGTTTCGGGGGAAACACCATATATTTT
16	NA	TRBV7-9	many	TRBJ2-3	CASSLSRQAGTDTQYF	TGTGCCAGCAGCTTATCCCGACAGGCGGGCACAGATACGCAGTATTTT
14	NA	TRBV2	NA	TRBJ1-1	CASSADNPNTEAFF	TGTGCCAGCAGTGCGGACAACCCGAACACTGAAGCTTTCTTT